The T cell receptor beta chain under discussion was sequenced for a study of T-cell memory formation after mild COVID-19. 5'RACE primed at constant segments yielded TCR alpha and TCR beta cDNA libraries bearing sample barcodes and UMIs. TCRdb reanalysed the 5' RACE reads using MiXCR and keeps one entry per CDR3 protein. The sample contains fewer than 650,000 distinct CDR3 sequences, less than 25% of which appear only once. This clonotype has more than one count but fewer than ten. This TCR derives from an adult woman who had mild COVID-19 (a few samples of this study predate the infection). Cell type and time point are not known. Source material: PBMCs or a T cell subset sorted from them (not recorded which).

The CDR3 sequence: CARGDNEQFF. The CDR3 DNA reads TGTGCCAGGGGGGACAATGAGCAGTTCTTC. This chain links TRBV7-3 with TRBJ2-1; perhaps D is TRBD1 or TRBD2 (5 bases each). This CDR3 spans 10 amino acids. V was cut by 9 bases and J by 5 bases, with 5 bases left in between. Germline CDR1 and CDR2: SGHTA and FQGTGA.